The present entry profiles one T cell receptor beta chain with its context. What it binds is not known. Trimming removed 3 bases from V and 3 bases from J, with 15 bases in between. CDR1 and CDR2 (germline): ENHRY, SYGVKD. The CDR3 spans 15 residues. RNA transcripts yielded amplified TCR beta CDR3 regions. Using the HTBI primer set, a first-round RT-PCR was run on the TCR CDR3. From the multiplex PCR reads, TCRdb called clonotypes with MiXCR, one entry per CDR3 protein. The sample includes more than 500,000 distinct CDR3 sequences, over 12% seen only once; the top ten take around 4.5%. This entry comes from a study of T cells in Graves' hyperthyroidism and ophthalmopathy. General observations from the study: Model-based prediction identified ophthalmopathy a median roughly 5.9 months prior to its onset.

V gene TRBV10-3 combines with J gene TRBJ2-7; either TRBD1 or TRBD2 may fit D (6 bases each). The sequenced sample consisted of blood. This sequence was found in a woman in her forties with Graves' ophthalmopathy. This chain's CDR3 is CAISDPGATIYEQYF. In DNA, the CDR3 is TGTGCCATCAGTGACCCGGGGGCCACTATCTACGAGCAGTACTTC.